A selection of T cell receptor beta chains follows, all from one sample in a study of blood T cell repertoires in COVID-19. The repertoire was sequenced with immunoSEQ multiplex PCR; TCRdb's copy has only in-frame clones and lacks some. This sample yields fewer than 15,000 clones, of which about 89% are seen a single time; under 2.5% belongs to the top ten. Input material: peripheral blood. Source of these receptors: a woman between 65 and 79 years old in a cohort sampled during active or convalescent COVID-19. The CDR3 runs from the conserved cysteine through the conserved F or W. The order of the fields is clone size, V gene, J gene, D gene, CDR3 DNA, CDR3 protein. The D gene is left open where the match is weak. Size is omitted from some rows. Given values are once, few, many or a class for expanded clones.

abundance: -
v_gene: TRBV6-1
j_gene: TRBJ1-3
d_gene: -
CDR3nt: TGTGCCAGCAGTGAGGAGACCGGCTCTGGAAACACCATATATTTT
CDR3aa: CASSEETGSGNTIYF

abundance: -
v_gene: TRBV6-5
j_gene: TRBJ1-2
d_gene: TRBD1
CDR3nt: TGTGCCAGCAGTTCTCCATCGACAGGGACCTATGGCTACACCTTC
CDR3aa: CASSSPSTGTYGYTF

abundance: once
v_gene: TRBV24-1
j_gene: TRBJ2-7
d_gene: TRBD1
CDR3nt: TGTGCCACCAGTGTAGGACAGGGTTTGGACGAGCAGTACTTC
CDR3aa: CATSVGQGLDEQYF

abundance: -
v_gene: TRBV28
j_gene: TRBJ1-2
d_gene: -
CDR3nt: TGTGCCAGCAGTCCCGGGGGGACTAACTATGGCTACACCTTC
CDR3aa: CASSPGGTNYGYTF

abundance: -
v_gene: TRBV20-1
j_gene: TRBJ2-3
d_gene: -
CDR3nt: TGCAGTGCTAGTCCTACTAGTCAAGATACGCAGTATTTT
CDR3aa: CSASPTSQDTQYF

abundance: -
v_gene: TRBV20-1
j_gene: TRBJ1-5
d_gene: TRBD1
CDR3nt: TGCAGTGCTAGTGTAGGACAGGGGCGCAATCAGCCCCAGCATTTT
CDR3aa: CSASVGQGRNQPQHF

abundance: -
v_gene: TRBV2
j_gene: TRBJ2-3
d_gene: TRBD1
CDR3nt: TGTGCCAGCAGTGAAGCCAGGGGGACGGATACGCAGTATTTT
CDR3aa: CASSEARGTDTQYF

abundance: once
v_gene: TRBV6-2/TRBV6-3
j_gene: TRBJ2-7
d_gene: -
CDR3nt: TGTGCCAGCAGTAGGGGTCCGACCTACGAGCAGTACTTC
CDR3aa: CASSRGPTYEQYF

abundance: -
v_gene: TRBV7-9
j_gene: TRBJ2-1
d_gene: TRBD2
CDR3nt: TGTGCCAGCAGGCCCACGGGGGGTGCCGCGGGTTACTACAATGAGCAGTTCTTC
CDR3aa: CASRPTGGAAGYYNEQFF

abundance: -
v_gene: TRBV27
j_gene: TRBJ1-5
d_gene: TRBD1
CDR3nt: TGTGCCAGCAGTCCCTTGCCAGGGGGCGTCGGAGATCAGCCCCAGCATTTT
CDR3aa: CASSPLPGGVGDQPQHF

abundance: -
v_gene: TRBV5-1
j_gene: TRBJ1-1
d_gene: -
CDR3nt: TGCGCCAGCAGCTTGGAGAGGGGGTACACTGAAGCTTTCTTT
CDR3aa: CASSLERGYTEAFF

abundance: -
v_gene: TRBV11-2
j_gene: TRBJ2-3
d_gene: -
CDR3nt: TGTGCCAGCAGCTTAGGGTTCGGGTTTCGCACAGATACGCAGTATTTT
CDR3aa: CASSLGFGFRTDTQYF

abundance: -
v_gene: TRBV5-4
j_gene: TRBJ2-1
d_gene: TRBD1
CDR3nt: TGTGCCAGCAGCCACGACAGGCCCCGGGACAGGGTATACAATGAGCAGTTCTTC
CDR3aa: CASSHDRPRDRVYNEQFF

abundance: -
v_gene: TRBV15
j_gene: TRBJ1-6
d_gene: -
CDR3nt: TGTGCCACCAGCAGAACAGGAGTTGCGGGGGCTGGCGGTTCACCCCTCCACTTT
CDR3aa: CATSRTGVAGAGGSPLHF

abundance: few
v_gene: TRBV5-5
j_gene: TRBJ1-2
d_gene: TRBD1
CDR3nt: TGTGCCAGCAGCCCCCGGGACAGGGGAGGTCTGGGCTACACCTTC
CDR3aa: CASSPRDRGGLGYTF

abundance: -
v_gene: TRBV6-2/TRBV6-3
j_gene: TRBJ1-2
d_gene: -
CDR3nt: TGTGCCAGCAGCCCCACGGGGAGTGGCTACACCTTC
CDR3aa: CASSPTGSGYTF

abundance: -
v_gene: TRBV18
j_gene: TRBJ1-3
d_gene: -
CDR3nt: TGTGCCAGCTCACCATTTGACAACTCTGGAAACACCATATATTTT
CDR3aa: CASSPFDNSGNTIYF

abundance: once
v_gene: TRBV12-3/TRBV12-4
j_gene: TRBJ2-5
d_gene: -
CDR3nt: TGTGCCAGCAGTCCCGGAGAGACCCAGTACTTC
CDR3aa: CASSPGETQYF

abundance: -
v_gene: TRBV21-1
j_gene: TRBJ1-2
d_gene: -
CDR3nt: TGTGCCAGCAGTCTCTCGGGGGGACAGGGATGTGGCTACACCTTC
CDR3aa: CASSLSGGQGCGYTF

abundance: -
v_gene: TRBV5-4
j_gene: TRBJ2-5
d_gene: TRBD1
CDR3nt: TGTGCCAGCAGCCAGGGGGCTGGGGAGACCCAGTACTTC
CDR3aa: CASSQGAGETQYF

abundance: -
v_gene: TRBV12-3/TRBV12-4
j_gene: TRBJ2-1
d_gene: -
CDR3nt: TGTGCCAGCAGTTTCGGAGGGTGGGTTGCGTTCTTC
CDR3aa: CASSFGGWVAFF

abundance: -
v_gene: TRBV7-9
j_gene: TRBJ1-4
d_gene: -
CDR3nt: TGTGCCAGCAGCTTCAGGCAAGGCGGAGGAGAAAAACTGTTTTTT
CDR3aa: CASSFRQGGGEKLFF

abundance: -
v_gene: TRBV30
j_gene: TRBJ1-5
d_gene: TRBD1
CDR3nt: TGTGCCTGGACCCTGGGGGGACAGGGGGACAATTCGGCCCAGCATTTT
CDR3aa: CAWTLGGQGDNSAQHF

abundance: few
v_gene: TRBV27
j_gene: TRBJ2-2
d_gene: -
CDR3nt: TGTGCCAGCAGTTTAACCCCAGGGCTCCCCGGGGAGCTGTTTTTT
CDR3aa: CASSLTPGLPGELFF

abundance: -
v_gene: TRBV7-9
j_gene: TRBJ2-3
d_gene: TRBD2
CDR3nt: TGTGCCAGCAGCCGCGGGACTAGCGGGGGAGATACGCAGTATTTT
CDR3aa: CASSRGTSGGDTQYF

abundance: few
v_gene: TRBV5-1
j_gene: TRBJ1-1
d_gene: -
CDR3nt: TGCGCCAGCAGCTTGACCACGGGCGGGACTGGTGAAGCTTTCTTT
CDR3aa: CASSLTTGGTGEAFF

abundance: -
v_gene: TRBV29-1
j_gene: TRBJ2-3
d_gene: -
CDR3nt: TGCAGCGTTGAAGGACTAGGCGGCGGAGATACGCAGTATTTT
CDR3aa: CSVEGLGGGDTQYF

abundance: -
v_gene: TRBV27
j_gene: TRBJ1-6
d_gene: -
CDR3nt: TGTGCCAGTAGCCGTGCGACAGCAAATTCACCCCTCCACTTT
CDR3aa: CASSRATANSPLHF

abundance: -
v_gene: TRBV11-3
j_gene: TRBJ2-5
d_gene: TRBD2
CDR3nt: TGTGCCAGCAGCGACCGACTAGCGGGGGAAGAGACCCAGTACTTC
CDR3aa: CASSDRLAGEETQYF

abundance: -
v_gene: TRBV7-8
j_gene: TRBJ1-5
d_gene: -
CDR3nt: TGTGCCAGCAGCTTAGCGGAGGCTGATCAGCCCCAGCATTTT
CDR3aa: CASSLAEADQPQHF

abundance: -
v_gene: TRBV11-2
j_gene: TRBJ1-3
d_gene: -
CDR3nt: TGTGCCAGCAGCCCCCTCGGGGGGGTGAATGCTGGAAACACCATATATTTT
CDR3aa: CASSPLGGVNAGNTIYF

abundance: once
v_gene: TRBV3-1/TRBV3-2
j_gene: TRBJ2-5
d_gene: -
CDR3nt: TGTGCCAGCAGCCGATGCGCCCCCCTCGGGGAGACCCAGTACTTC
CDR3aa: CASSRCAPLGETQYF

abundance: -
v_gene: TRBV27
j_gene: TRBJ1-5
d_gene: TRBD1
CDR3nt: TGTGCCAGCAGTCCGGACAGGGTTCAGCCCCAGCATTTT
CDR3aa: CASSPDRVQPQHF

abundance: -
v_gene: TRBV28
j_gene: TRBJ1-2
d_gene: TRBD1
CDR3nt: TGTGCCAGCAGTAGACCAGGGGGGAAATATGGCTACACCTTC
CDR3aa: CASSRPGGKYGYTF